The 30 T cell receptor beta chains reported below all come from one sample, sequenced in a study of T cells in Graves' hyperthyroidism and ophthalmopathy. Researchers amplified the TCR beta CDR3 regions from RNA transcripts. An initial round of RT-PCR targeting the TCR CDR3 relied on the HTBI primer set. TCRdb redid the calling of the multiplex PCR reads with MiXCR, one entry per CDR3 protein. This table holds approximately 510,000 distinct CDR3 sequences, over 35% found once. Sequences were obtained from peripheral blood or thyroid tissue (not recorded which). The origin of the receptors is an adult woman with Graves' disease, either hyperthyroidism or ophthalmopathy (not recorded which).

The chain uses TRBV14 and TRBJ2-5; 7 positions match TRBD1. V lost 4 bases, J lost 0 bases, and 8 bases stayed unmatched. CDR1 is SGHDN, CDR2 FVKESK, per germline. The CDR3 has 16 residues. Here the CDR3 DNA reads TGTGCCAGCAGCCCCCTTTCAGGGGGATACCAAGAGACCCAGTACTTC. Translated, it gives CASSPLSGGYQETQYF.

The sample holds many counts of this clonotype. This chain connects TRBV20-1 to TRBJ2-7, with 7 bases lining up with TRBD2. Germline CDR1 reads DFQATT; CDR2 reads SNEGSKA (reference sequence). Trimming removed 0 bases from V and 2 bases from J; junction bases left unmatched: 4. The CDR3 runs to 14 residues. CDR3 region: CSAREPRGAYEQYF. The DNA of the CDR3 is TGCAGTGCTAGAGAACCCCGGGGGGCCTACGAGCAGTACTTC.

This clonotype was observed at least ten times. The chain uses TRBV28 and TRBJ1-2; possibly TRBD1 for D (5 bases). Germline-derived CDR1 and CDR2 are MDHEN and SYDVKM. V dropped 1 base and J dropped 2 bases, with 8 bases sitting between them. The CDR3 runs to 14 residues. CDR3 bases: TGTGCCAGCAGTTTATCGCCAGGGAACTATGGCTACACCTTC. It specifies CASSLSPGNYGYTF.

V is TRBV10-2 and J is TRBJ2-5, with 8 nucleotides matching TRBD1. The DNA end is more similar to TRBJ2-7, so the J call may be wrong. The germline V gene has CDR1 WSHSY and CDR2 SAAADI. This CDR3 comprises 14 residues. The DNA for the CDR3 is TGCGCCAGCAGTGCCGGACAGGGTCTGGCCGAGCAGTACTTC. This gives the protein CASSAGQGLAEQYF.

This clonotype was found many times. The rearrangement links TRBV2 to TRBJ1-1, with D unresolved. V was trimmed by 6 bases and J by 2 bases, leaving 16 bases between them. Germline loops: CDR1 SNHLY, CDR2 FYNNEI. The CDR3 totals 15 residues. In DNA, the CDR3 is TGTGCCAGCAGCCGAGCATATACAGTAAACACTGAAGCTTTCTTT. Translated: CASSRAYTVNTEAFF.

The sample holds many counts of this clonotype. The V call is TRBV10-3, the J call TRBJ1-6; TRBD1 is a possible D gene (5 bases). This CDR3 contains 15 residues. V dropped 0 bases and J dropped 7 bases, with 10 bases sitting between them. In germline, CDR1 is ENHRY, CDR2 SYGVKD. CDR3 DNA sequence: TGTGCCATCAGTGAGTCGGCGGGGCAAAATTCACCCCTCCACTTT. It yields the protein CAISESAGQNSPLHF.

Only a few counts were recorded for this clonotype. The chain uses TRBV2 and TRBJ1-1; D gene unclear. The germline V gene encodes CDR1 SNHLY and CDR2 FYNNEI. The CDR3 has 14 residues. V dropped 3 bases and J dropped 2 bases, with 10 bases sitting between them. CDR3 sequence: CASSELKLNTEAFF. In nucleotides, the CDR3 is TGTGCCAGCAGTGAGCTGAAACTAAACACTGAAGCTTTCTTT.

In this sample, this clonotype turned up once. The CDR3 here is CASSGPGAANEKLFF. The CDR3 nucleotides read TGTGCCAGCAGCGGACCTGGGGCAGCTAATGAAAAACTGTTTTTT. The chain combines TRBV7-8 with TRBJ1-4, with D perhaps TRBD1 (5 bases). The CDR3 length is 15 residues. CDR1 and CDR2 (germline): SGHVS, FQNEAQ. V lost 5 bases and J 3 bases, leaving 13 bases between the germline ends.

This chain joins TRBV7-2 and TRBJ1-4; no definite D call. Per the germline V gene, CDR1 is SGHTA and CDR2 is FQGNSA. Between the trimmed V and J ends, which lost 5 bases and 5 bases, there was a span of 15 bases. This CDR3 region has 15 residues. The CDR3 DNA reads as TGTGCCAGCAGCCTCGGGTTACATGGGAATGAAAAACTGTTTTTT. Translation gives CASSLGLHGNEKLFF.

This clonotype was detected ten times or more. The CDR3 DNA reads as TGTGCCAGTAGTATAGAAGCGGCGGGGAACACCGGGGAGCTGTTTTTT. Its protein product is CASSIEAAGNTGELFF. The rearrangement joins TRBV19 to TRBJ2-2; TRBD2 is a possible D gene (5 bases). V was cut by 0 bases and J by 1 base, with 9 bases left in between. CDR1 and CDR2 (germline): LNHDA, SQIVND (reference sequence). CDR3 length: 16 amino acids.

The chain is built from TRBV7-2 and TRBJ2-7; 10 bases align to TRBD1. V was pared by 5 bases and J by 3 bases, with 10 bases of the junction left unmatched. Germline CDR1 and CDR2: SGHTA and FQGNSA. CDR3 length equals 16 residues. The CDR3: CASSAKRGQGIYEQYF. For the CDR3, the DNA is TGTGCCAGCAGCGCGAAGCGGGGACAGGGGATCTACGAGCAGTACTTC.

The chain combines TRBV18 with TRBJ2-7; 8 bases line up with TRBD2. The CDR3 runs to 15 residues. Germline values: CDR1 KGHSH, CDR2 LQKENI. V shed 2 bases, J shed 2 bases, and the junction held 5 bases outside the gene matches. The CDR3 region has the DNA TGTGCCAGCTCACCATACGCGGGGGGACCCTACGAGCAGTACTTC. It translates to CASSPYAGGPYEQYF.

This chain connects TRBV5-5 to TRBJ2-7; 11 nucleotides agree with TRBD2. Trimming cost V 2 bases and J 5 bases; bases outside gene matches: 12. CDR1 is SGHKS, CDR2 YYEKEE, per germline (reference sequence). The CDR3 sequence is 17 residues long. CDR3: CASSFPLLAGGPNEQYF. The CDR3 nucleotides are TGTGCCAGCAGCTTCCCTCTCCTAGCGGGAGGTCCTAACGAGCAGTACTTC.

The chain has TRBV20-1 and TRBJ2-7, with a tentative D call TRBD2 (5 bases). The CDR3 is 14 residues long. V lost 5 bases to trimming and J lost 0 bases, with 14 bases between them. CDR1 is DFQATT and CDR2 is SNEGSKA in the germline V gene (reference sequence). The CDR3 loop is CSAPLPGSSYEQYF. The CDR3 DNA reads TGCAGTGCTCCCCTTCCGGGGAGCTCCTACGAGCAGTACTTC.

The chain uses TRBV7-9 and TRBJ2-2, with D possibly being TRBD2 (6 bases). The CDR3 runs 17 residues. Trimming took off 4 bases at V and 6 bases at J, with 21 bases between the two ends. Germline CDR1 reads SEHNR; CDR2 reads FQNEAQ (reference sequence). The chain's CDR3 is CASSSGPPGGRAGELFF. The DNA for the CDR3 is TGTGCCAGCAGCTCCGGTCCTCCCGGGGGTCGCGCCGGGGAGCTGTTTTTT.

The chain has TRBV7-3 and TRBJ2-5, with 9 nucleotides matching TRBD1. This CDR3 has 15 amino acids. The junction had 13 bases not matched to a gene; V was cut back by 5 bases and J by 9 bases. CDR1 is SGHTA and CDR2 is FQGTGA in the germline V gene. CDR3 sequence: CASSRDRGDGGSQYF. For the CDR3, the DNA is TGTGCCAGCAGCCGAGACAGGGGGGATGGGGGGTCCCAGTACTTC.

This clonotype occurred a few times. The chain links TRBV7-8 to TRBJ1-5, with 10 bases lining up with TRBD1. V lost 5 bases, J lost 5 bases, and 3 bases stayed unmatched. Germline CDR1 SGHVS, CDR2 FQNEAQ. This CDR3 region has 14 residues. CDR3 region: CASSGQGVHQPQHF. The CDR3 DNA is TGTGCCAGCAGCGGACAGGGGGTTCATCAGCCCCAGCATTTT.

This clonotype appeared many times. V and J are TRBV11-2 and TRBJ1-1; D is perhaps TRBD1 (5 bases). Germline CDR1 SGHAT, CDR2 FQNNGV. V lost 5 bases and J lost 3, with 16 bases in between. The CDR3 spans 15 residues. The CDR3 bases are TGTGCCAGCAGCGGCCGGGGACTTCGGGACACTGAAGCTTTCTTT. It codes for CASSGRGLRDTEAFF. Looking up the rest from reference TRBV11-2 and TRBJ1-1 gives the full variable domain: EAGVAQSPRYKIIEKRQSVAFWCNPISGHATLYWYQQILGQGPKLLIQFQNNGVVDDSQLPKDRFSAERLKGVDSTLKIQPAKLEDSAVYLCASSGRGLRDTEAFFGQGTRLTVV.

Only a few counts were recorded for this clonotype. The rearrangement uses TRBV19 and TRBJ1-3; D is unclear. Germline CDR1 reads LNHDA; CDR2 reads SQIVND (reference sequence). V was trimmed by 7 bases and J by 6 bases, leaving 13 bases between them. This CDR3 region has 13 residues. The CDR3, as DNA: TGTGCCAGTATTGACCGACCGCAAAACACCATATATTTT. Its protein product is CASIDRPQNTIYF.

This clonotype was seen repeatedly, ten times or more. The rearrangement joins TRBV15 to TRBJ2-7; D is possibly TRBD1 (6 bases). The length of the CDR3 is 14 residues. Looked up from germline, CDR1 is LNHNV and CDR2 is YYDKDF (reference sequence). Trimming stripped 1 base from V and 3 bases from J, with 10 bases between. In nucleotides, the CDR3 is TGTGCCACCAGCAGAGGGACAGCTTTCTACGAGCAGTACTTC. It specifies CATSRGTAFYEQYF.

The chain has TRBV29-1 and TRBJ2-7, with 11 positions matching TRBD2. CDR3 length equals 14 residues. Germline V gene sequence: CDR1 SQVTM, CDR2 ANQGSEA. The J segment lost 10 bases and the V segment lost 0 bases, leaving 8 bases of the junction unmatched. Here the CDR3 reads CSVEEGLAGGLQYF. The CDR3 bases are TGCAGCGTTGAAGAGGGTTTAGCGGGAGGGCTTCAGTACTTC.

Notes on this clonotype: An end of the junction differs from the germline gene, which may be a read error. The chain links TRBV7-8 to TRBJ2-6, with TRBD1 identical over 8 bases. Germline loops: CDR1 SGHVS, CDR2 FQNEAQ. This CDR3 has 16 amino acids. CDR3 amino acids: CASSSQDRDGANVPTF. CDR3 coding DNA: TGTGCCAGCAGCTCCCAGGACAGGGATGGGGCCAACGTCCCGACTTTC.

In its sample, this clonotype was seen a few times. CDR3 amino acids: CAISESVWGEETQYF. The CDR3 nucleotides are TGTGCCATCAGTGAGTCGGTTTGGGGAGAAGAGACCCAGTACTTC. The genes are TRBV10-3 and TRBJ2-5; a weak D match, TRBD2 (5 bases). V lost 0 bases and J 3 bases, leaving 11 bases between the germline ends. There are 15 residues in the CDR3. From germline, CDR1 is ENHRY and CDR2 SYGVKD.

The rearrangement joins TRBV6-6 to TRBJ2-7; 7 positions match TRBD1. The V and J ends lost 5 bases and 3 bases, in that order; junction bases with no gene match: 7. Looked up from germline, CDR1 is MNHNY and CDR2 is SVGAGI (reference sequence). This CDR3 is 14 amino acids long. CDR3 sequence (DNA): TGTGCCAGCAGTACAGGGGCCCTGGTCTACGAGCAGTACTTC. Protein product: CASSTGALVYEQYF.

A single count supports this clonotype. This chain joins TRBV7-3 and TRBJ1-3; the match to TRBD1 covers 8 bases. The CDR3 runs to 16 residues. The ends lost 5 bases at V and 4 bases at J; junction bases unmatched: 10. Germline-derived CDR1 and CDR2 are SGHTA and FQGTGA. The CDR3 bases are TGTGCCAGCAGCACTGACAGGGGCCGCGGAGGAAACACCATATATTTT. Translation: CASSTDRGRGGNTIYF.

To note about this clonotype: The conserved phenylalanine or tryptophan normally closing the CDR3 is absent here, so this likely arose from a read error. Because the CDR3's place on the DNA is in doubt, the DNA is left out and the CDR3 is given as listed by TCRdb. The genes are TRBV24-1 and TRBJ2-6; the DNA was not compared with TRBD2, the D call given in the table. Germline V gene sequence: CDR1 KGHDR, CDR2 SFDVKD. The CDR3 comprises 8 residues, both ends counted. The CDR3 region is CATSDATS.

This clonotype was recorded only once. The chain uses TRBV7-2 and TRBJ1-6; 7 bases fit TRBD1. The CDR3 is made up of 14 amino acids. The germline gives CDR1 SGHTA, CDR2 FQGNSA. The trim removed 5 bases at V and 6 bases at J, leaving 4 bases unmatched. Here the CDR3 reads CASSGDSLNSPLHF. The CDR3 DNA reads as TGTGCCAGCAGCGGGGACAGCCTTAATTCACCCCTCCACTTT.

This clonotype has a handful of counts. The CDR3 DNA reads TGTGCCATCAGTGAGTCGATGACGAGTCTCGAGCAGTACTTC. Its translation is CAISESMTSLEQYF. This chain uses TRBV10-3 with TRBJ2-7; no reliable D call. The CDR3 is 14 amino acids. The germline gives CDR1 ENHRY, CDR2 SYGVKD. V was clipped by 0 bases and J by 6 bases, with 12 bases between them.

The chain carries TRBV7-9 and TRBJ1-2, with D maybe TRBD1 (5 bases). Trimming cost V 6 bases and J 4 bases, with 12 bases left between them. The length of the CDR3 is 13 residues. Looked up from germline, CDR1 is SEHNR and CDR2 is FQNEAQ (reference sequence). CDR3 in amino acids: CASRPDTGYGYTF. CDR3 DNA: TGTGCCAGCAGACCAGACACAGGCTATGGCTACACCTTC.

The V gene is TRBV7-9, the J gene TRBJ2-5; TRBD2 aligns across 8 bases. With 4 bases clipped from V and 5 bases from J, the junction kept 6 bases outside the gene matches. The length of the CDR3 is 14 residues. Germline loops: CDR1 SEHNR, CDR2 FQNEAQ (reference sequence). CDR3 in DNA: TGTGCCAGCAGCTCAACCCGGGGGGGGGAGACCCAGTACTTC. This codes for CASSSTRGGETQYF.